This section outlines one T cell receptor beta chain sequence together with its context. This clonotype was counted once. Its target antigen remains unknown. No much larger clone is present one base from it, and per-base qualities are unavailable. One read offers little support. This entry comes from a study of molecular identifiers for immune sequencing clone quantification (dated by TCRdb to 2016 to 2018). Notes on the research overall: In a replicate experiment, RNA from 20,000 or 100,000 naive CD8 T cells was split into five aliquots, four of which were sequenced. This methods study benchmarked molecular-identifier clustering-based TCR repertoire sequencing (MIDCIRS) and TCR RNA copy counting, using CD8 T cells to do so.

From cysteine to phenylalanine, the CDR3 is 15 amino acids long. The entry retains the CDR3 DNA only, 45 bases that are in frame from base 1. From a lookup of the germline V gene, CDR1 and CDR2 are SGDLS and YYNGEE. From V the trimming removes 4 bases and from J it removes 7 bases, while the gene matches leave 13 bases of the junction unaccounted for. Libraries of naive CD8 T cells were generated from about 21,000 to 970,000 sorted cells, with 10%, 30% or 50% of the purified RNA used. Naive CD8 T cells were FACS-sorted as CD8+CD4-CCR7+CD45RA+ on a BD FACSAria II into RLT Plus buffer. To test detection sensitivity, Jurkat RNA equal to fewer than 13 TCR copies was added to samples of about 20,000-1,000,000 naive CD8 T cells. CD8 T cells were enriched using RosetteSep CD8+ T Cell Enrichment Cocktail and Ficoll-Paque, and the enriched cells then underwent ACK red cell lysis. To prepare the library, PCR was applied. This sample was sequenced with a NextSeq 500. Bulk TCR libraries were made following a previously described method, with the TCR primers given in Table S5. Purification of total RNA was performed with the Qiagen AllPrep DNA/RNA kit. Before analysis, reads from multiple sequencing runs of one library were combined. Under the source paper's analysis protocol: Reads were retained only if their TCR constant sequence matched exactly, and those retained reads were trimmed to 150 nt and grouped according to their 12-nt molecular barcodes. Reads within each barcode group were sub-clustered using a 15% Levenshtein threshold, and quality-weighted consensus sequences were constructed for each RNA molecule. Non-functional sequences were discarded, and so were lower-count sequences lying one edit away from another sequence. Based on fitting two negative binomial distributions, any barcode sub-cluster with under 20% of the maximum read count was discarded. TCRdb applied fastp at Q25 and MiXCR to the public reads, then kept only in-frame beta chains. Under each unique CDR3 protein, matching rows form one entry showing the most common genes and DNA. Here the V and J calls rest on TCRdb's processing, not on the authors' analysis. This sample lists 40,000 to 65,000 distinct CDR3 sequences; approximately 34% were detected once. Of the sample, 3% to 4% falls within the top ten clones.

On the study overall, not on this receptor specifically: In CMV-specific effector cells, clones with more than 20 RNA copies contained over 99% of molecules, whereas in naive cells such clones contained under 1% of molecules. When barcode sub-clustering was not used, chimeric consensus sequences inflated TCR diversity, with chimeras reaching as high as 47%. Identical TCR molecules sharing a barcode could cause highly expanded clone sizes to be underestimated. Modeling indicated 2.5 to 3.5 TCR RNA copies recovered per cell, compared with 7.5 to 10 by digital PCR, which implies a capture efficiency of approximately 30%. Naive libraries contained spiked-in Jurkat TCR RNA (roughly ten copies' worth), which is not part of the donor repertoire. Even against a background of some 1 million naive CD8 T cells, spiked-in Jurkat TCR RNA amounting to a single cell's worth was reported to be detectable.

The sequence came from a human donor in good health. Some libraries in this study had Jurkat cell RNA spiked in. The chain employs TRBV9 and TRBJ2-7, with TRBD1 matching 8 junction bases. Sequencing input: naive CD8+ T cells from blood, with Jurkat cell RNA spiked in. According to the study, the label for this sample's cell subset or site signals: FACS-sorted CD8+CD4-CCR7+CD45RA+ naive T cells. The DNA is as follows: TGTGCCAGCAGCCCATCACAGGGGGTCTTGGGAGAGCAGTACTTC. Its product reads: CASSPSQGVLGEQYF.